This TCR beta chain was identified in a study of CD8+ T cells in alopecia areata. V was clipped by 4 bases and J by 3 bases; unmatched bases: 17. Per germline, CDR1 SGHRS and CDR2 YFSETQ. The CDR3 spans 19 residues. This clone was observed once. Reverse transcribed after extraction, RNA yielded cDNA as the sequencing template. Method: immunoSEQ multiplex PCR; TCRdb's copy keeps in-frame clones and lacks some. Of 95,000 to 120,000 clones in the sample, 58% are singletons; the top ten hold over 20%. The sequenced sample was NKG2D-low CD8+ T cells sorted from blood. This chain connects TRBV5-1 to TRBJ2-2; 8 positions match TRBD2. This TCR derives from a human donor with alopecia areata. The CDR3, as DNA: TGCGCCAGCAGCGGAGCGGGAGAGGAACACCGGGGATACACCGGGGAGCTGTTTTTT. Translating gives CASSGAGEEHRGYTGELFF.